This paragraph covers one TCR beta chain sequence. TCR beta was sequenced from blood CD8+ and CD4+ T cells. This record belongs to a study of CD8 T cells in Susac syndrome. Random hexamers were used to reverse transcribe an amount of about 0.45 to 1 ug RNA. With immunoSEQ multiplex PCR, TCR beta CDR3 was amplified across 54 Vbeta and 13 Jbeta. TCRdb re-called the immunoSEQ multiplex PCR reads with MiXCR, one entry per CDR3 protein. The table records about 120,000 distinct CDR3 sequences, 90% to 95% of them present only once. This CDR3 is 14 amino acids long. CDR1 is MDHEN and CDR2 is SYDVKM in the germline V gene. With 5 bases clipped from V and 5 bases from J, the junction kept 3 bases outside the gene matches.

The specimen sequenced was CD4+ T cells from PBMCs. The sequence was collected from a human donor in good health. This chain connects TRBV28 to TRBJ2-7; 13 bases fit TRBD2. As DNA, the CDR3 is TGTGCCAGCAGTCGGACTAGCGGGAGAGACGAGCAGTACTTC. It yields the protein CASSRTSGRDEQYF.